The entry that follows covers one T cell receptor beta chain sequence. The V and J ends lost 4 bases and 14 bases respectively, with 18 bases between them. This CDR3 comprises 14 residues. Per germline, CDR1 MNHEY and CDR2 SVGAGI. This specimen comes from a study of blood T cells in healthy people across ages. The use of a sample-barcoded 5' primer and a J-beta primer mix characterized a second PCR of about 7 to 12 cycles. TCRdb redid the calling of the 5' RACE reads with MiXCR, one entry per CDR3 protein. This repertoire shows about 1.8 million distinct CDR3 sequences, about 49% found once; its top ten account for over 2%.

This sequence was found in a woman in her thirties or forties in good health. The genes are TRBV6-5 and TRBJ1-6; D perhaps matches TRBD1 (6 bases). Material for sequencing was blood. CDR3 coding DNA: TGTGCCAGCAGTTTCCGGGACAAACATACGGCCCTCCACTTT. This codes for CASSFRDKHTALHF.